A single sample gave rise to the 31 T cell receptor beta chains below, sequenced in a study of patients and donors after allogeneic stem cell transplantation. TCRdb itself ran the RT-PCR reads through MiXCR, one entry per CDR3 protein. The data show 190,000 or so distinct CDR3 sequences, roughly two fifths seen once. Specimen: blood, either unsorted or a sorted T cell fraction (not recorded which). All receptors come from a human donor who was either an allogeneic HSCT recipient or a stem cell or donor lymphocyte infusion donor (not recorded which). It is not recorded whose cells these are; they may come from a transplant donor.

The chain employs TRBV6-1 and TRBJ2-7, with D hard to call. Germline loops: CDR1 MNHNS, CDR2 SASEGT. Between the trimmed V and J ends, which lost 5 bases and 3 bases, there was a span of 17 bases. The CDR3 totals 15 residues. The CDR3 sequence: CASSSESGWDYEQYF. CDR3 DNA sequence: TGTGCCAGCAGTTCGGAAAGTGGCTGGGACTACGAGCAGTACTTC.

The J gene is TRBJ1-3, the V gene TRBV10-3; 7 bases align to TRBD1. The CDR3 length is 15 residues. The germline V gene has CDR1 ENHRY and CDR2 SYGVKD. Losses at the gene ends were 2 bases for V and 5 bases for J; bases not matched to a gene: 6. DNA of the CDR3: TGTGCCATCAGTGAGGCAGGGGGATTAAGAAACACCATATATTTT. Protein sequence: CAISEAGGLRNTIYF.

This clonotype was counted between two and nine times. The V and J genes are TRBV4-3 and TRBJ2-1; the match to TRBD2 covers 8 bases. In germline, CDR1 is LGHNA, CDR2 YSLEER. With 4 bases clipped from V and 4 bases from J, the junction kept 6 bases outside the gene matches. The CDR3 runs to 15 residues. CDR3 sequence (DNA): TGCGCCAGCAGCCTGACTAGCGCGAGATACAATGAGCAGTTCTTC. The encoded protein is CASSLTSARYNEQFF.

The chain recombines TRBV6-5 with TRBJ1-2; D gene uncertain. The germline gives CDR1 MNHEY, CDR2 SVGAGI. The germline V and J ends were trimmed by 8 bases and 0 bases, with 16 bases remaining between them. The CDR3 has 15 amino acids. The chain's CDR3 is CASLRQALANYGYTF. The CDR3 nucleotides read TGTGCCAGCCTCAGGCAGGCCTTAGCTAACTATGGCTACACCTTC.

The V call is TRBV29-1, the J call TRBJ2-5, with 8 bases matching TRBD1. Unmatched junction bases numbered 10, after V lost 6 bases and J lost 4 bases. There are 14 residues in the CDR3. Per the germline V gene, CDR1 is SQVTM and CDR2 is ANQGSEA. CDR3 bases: TGCAGCGTCGACAAGGGACAGGTACTAGAGACCCAGTACTTC. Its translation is CSVDKGQVLETQYF.

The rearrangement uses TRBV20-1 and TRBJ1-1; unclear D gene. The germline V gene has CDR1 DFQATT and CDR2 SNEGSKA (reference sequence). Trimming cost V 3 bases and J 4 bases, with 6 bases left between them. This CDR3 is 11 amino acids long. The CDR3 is CSARGGTEAFF. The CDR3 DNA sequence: TGCAGTGCTAGGGGTGGCACTGAAGCTTTCTTT.

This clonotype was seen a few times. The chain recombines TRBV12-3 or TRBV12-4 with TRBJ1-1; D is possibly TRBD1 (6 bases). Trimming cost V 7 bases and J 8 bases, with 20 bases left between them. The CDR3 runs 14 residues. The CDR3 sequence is CASTESPFTGEAFF. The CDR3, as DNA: TGTGCCAGCACCGAATCCCCGTTTACAGGGGAAGCTTTCTTT.

For the CDR3, the DNA is TGCAGTGCTAGAGATCAAATAGCGGGGTACGAGCAGTACTTC. It is translated as CSARDQIAGYEQYF. The V gene is TRBV20-1, the J gene TRBJ2-7, with TRBD2 matching 8 bases. The CDR3 is 14 amino acids. V lost 0 bases, J lost 4 bases, and 5 bases stayed unmatched. CDR1 and CDR2 (germline): DFQATT, SNEGSKA (reference sequence).

This chain's CDR3 is CASQQGVGTDTQYF. The CDR3 DNA reads TGTGCCAGCCAACAGGGCGTGGGCACAGATACGCAGTATTTT. The rearrangement uses TRBV6-5 and TRBJ2-3, with D perhaps matching TRBD1 (6 bases). CDR1 is MNHEY, CDR2 SVGAGI, per germline. Trimming took off 8 bases at V and 1 base at J, with 13 bases between the two ends. The CDR3 extends over 14 amino acids.

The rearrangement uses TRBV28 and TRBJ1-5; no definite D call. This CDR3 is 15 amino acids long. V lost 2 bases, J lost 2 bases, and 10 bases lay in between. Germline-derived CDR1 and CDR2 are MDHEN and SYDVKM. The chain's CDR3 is CASSLQGTRNQPQHF. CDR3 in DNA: TGTGCCAGCAGTTTACAAGGTACGCGCAATCAGCCCCAGCATTTT.

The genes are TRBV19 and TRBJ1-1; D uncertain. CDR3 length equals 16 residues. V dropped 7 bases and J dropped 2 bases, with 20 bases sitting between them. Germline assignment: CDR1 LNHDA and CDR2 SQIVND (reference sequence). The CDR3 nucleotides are TGTGCCAGTACCCAAGTAGGACCCCAAACCAACACTGAAGCTTTCTTT. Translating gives CASTQVGPQTNTEAFF.

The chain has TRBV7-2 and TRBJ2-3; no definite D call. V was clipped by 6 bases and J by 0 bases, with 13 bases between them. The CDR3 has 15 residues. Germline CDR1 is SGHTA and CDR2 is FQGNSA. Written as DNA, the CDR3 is TGTGCCAGCAGTCCCCTGAGCGTAAGCACAGATACGCAGTATTTT. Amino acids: CASSPLSVSTDTQYF.

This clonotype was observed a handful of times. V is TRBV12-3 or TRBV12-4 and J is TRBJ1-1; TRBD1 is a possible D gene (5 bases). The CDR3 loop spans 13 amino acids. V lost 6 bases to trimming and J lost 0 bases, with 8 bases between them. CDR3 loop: CASRGRLNTEAFF. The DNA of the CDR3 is TGTGCCAGCAGGGGACGCTTGAACACTGAAGCTTTCTTT.

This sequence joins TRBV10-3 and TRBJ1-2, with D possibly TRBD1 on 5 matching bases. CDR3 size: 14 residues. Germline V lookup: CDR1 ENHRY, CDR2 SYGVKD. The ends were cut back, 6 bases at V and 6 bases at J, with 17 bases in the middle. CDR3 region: CAISPGDFHDGYTF. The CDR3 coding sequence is TGTGCCATCAGCCCCGGGGACTTCCATGATGGCTACACCTTC.

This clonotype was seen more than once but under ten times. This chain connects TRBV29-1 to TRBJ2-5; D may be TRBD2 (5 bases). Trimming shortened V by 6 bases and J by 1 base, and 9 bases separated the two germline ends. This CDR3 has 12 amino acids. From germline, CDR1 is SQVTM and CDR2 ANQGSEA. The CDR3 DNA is TGCAGCGTAAGGACTGGCCAAGAGACCCAGTACTTC. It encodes CSVRTGQETQYF.

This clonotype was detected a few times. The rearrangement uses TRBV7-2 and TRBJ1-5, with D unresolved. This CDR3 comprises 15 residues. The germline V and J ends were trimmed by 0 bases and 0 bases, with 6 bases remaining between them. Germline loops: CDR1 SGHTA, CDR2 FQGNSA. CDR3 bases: TGTGCCAGCAGCTTAGCCGGTAATAGCAATCAGCCCCAGCATTTT. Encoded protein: CASSLAGNSNQPQHF.

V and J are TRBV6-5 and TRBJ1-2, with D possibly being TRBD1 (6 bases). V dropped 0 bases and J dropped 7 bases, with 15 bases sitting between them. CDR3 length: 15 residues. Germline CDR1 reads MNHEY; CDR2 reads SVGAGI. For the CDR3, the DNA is TGTGCCAGCAGTTACTCGGAGCTGGGGGGCGGTGGCTACACCTTC. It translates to CASSYSELGGGGYTF.

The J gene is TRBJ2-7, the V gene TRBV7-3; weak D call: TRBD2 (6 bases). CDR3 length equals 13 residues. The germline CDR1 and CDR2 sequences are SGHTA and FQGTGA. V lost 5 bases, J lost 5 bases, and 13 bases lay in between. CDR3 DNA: TGTGCCAGCAGCAAGGACTATCGACACGAGCAGTACTTC. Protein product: CASSKDYRHEQYF.

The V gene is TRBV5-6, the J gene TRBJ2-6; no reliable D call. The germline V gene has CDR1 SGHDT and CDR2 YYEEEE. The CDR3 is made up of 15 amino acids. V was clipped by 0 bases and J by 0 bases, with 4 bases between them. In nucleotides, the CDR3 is TGTGCCAGCAGCTTGGAAGACTCTGGGGCCAACGTCCTGACTTTC. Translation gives CASSLEDSGANVLTF.

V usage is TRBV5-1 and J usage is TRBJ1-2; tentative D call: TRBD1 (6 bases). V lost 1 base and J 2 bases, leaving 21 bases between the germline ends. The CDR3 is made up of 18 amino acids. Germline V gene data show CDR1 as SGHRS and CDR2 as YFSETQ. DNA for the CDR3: TGCGCCAGCAGCTTGACGGTTCCCCAGGGGCCCCAGAACTATGGCTACACCTTC. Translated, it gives CASSLTVPQGPQNYGYTF.

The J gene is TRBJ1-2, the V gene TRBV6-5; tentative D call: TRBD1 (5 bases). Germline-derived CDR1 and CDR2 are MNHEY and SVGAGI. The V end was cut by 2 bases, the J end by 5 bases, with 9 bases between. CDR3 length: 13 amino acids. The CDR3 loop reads CASSYSPGYGYTF. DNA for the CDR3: TGTGCCAGCAGTTACAGTCCAGGGTATGGCTACACCTTC.

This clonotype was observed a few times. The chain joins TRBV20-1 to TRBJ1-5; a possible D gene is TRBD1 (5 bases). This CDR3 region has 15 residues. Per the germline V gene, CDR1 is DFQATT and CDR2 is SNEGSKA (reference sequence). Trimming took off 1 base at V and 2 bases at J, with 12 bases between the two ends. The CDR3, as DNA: TGCAGTGCTAGAGCTGGGACCGCAGGCAATCAGCCCCAGCATTTT. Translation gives CSARAGTAGNQPQHF.

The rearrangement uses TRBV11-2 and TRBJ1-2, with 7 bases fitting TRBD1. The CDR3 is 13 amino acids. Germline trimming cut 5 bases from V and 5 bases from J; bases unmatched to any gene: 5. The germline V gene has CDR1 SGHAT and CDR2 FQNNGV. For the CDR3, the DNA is TGTGCCAGCAGCCCCCGCAGGGGGTATGGCTACACCTTC. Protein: CASSPRRGYGYTF.

CDR3 DNA sequence: TGTGCCATCAGTGATTCCAGGGATTCACAACCCCAGCATTTT. It is translated as CAISDSRDSQPQHF. The chain recombines TRBV10-3 with TRBJ1-5, with a possible D match to TRBD1 (5 bases). From germline, CDR1 is ENHRY and CDR2 SYGVKD. V lost 3 bases to trimming and J lost 10 bases, with 16 bases between them. This CDR3 is 14 amino acids long.

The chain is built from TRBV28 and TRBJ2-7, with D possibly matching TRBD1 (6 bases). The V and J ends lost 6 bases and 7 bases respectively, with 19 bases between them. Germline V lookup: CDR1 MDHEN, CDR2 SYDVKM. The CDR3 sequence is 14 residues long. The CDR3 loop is CASSSPGVWWEQYF. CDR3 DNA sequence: TGTGCCAGCAGCTCCCCAGGGGTTTGGTGGGAGCAGTACTTC.

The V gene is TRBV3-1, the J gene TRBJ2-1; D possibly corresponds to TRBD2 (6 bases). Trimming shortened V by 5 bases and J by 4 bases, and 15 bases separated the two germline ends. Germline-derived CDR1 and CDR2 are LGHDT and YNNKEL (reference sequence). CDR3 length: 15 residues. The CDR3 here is CASSTELAVYNEQFF. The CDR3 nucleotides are TGTGCCAGCAGCACGGAACTAGCAGTTTACAATGAGCAGTTCTTC.

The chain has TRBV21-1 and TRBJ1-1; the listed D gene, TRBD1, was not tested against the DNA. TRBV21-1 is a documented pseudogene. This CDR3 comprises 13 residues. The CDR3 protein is CASAQGAGTEAFF. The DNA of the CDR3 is TGTGCCAGCGCGCAGGGGGCAGGAACTGAAGCTTTCTTT.

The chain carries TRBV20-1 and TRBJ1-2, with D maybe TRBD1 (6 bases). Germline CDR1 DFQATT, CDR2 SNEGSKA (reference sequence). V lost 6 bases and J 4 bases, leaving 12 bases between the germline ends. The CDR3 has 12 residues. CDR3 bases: TGCAGTGCAACAGGGAACCTCTATGGCTACACCTTC. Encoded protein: CSATGNLYGYTF.

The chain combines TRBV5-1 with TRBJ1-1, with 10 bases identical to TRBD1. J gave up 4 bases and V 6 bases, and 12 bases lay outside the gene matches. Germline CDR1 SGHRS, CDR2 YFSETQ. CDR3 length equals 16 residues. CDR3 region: CASILWMGTGATEAFF. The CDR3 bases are TGCGCCAGCATCCTTTGGATGGGGACAGGGGCCACTGAAGCTTTCTTT.

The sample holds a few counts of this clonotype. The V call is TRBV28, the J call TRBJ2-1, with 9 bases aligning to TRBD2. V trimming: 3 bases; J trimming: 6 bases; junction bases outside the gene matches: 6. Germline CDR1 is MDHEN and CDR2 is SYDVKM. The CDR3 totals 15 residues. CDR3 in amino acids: CASSFAGGPSNEQFF. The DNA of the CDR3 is TGTGCCAGCAGTTTTGCGGGAGGGCCGAGCAATGAGCAGTTCTTC. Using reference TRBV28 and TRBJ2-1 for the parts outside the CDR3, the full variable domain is DVKVTQSSRYLVKRTGEKVFLECVQDMDHENMFWYRQDPGLGLRLIYFSYDVKMKEKGDIPEGYSVSREKKERFSLILESASTNQTSMYLCASSFAGGPSNEQFFGPGTRLTVL.

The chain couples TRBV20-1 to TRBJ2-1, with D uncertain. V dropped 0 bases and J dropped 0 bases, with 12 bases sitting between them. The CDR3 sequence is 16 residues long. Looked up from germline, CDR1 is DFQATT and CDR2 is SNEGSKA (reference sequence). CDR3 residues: CSARDKDVSSYNEQFF. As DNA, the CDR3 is TGCAGTGCTAGAGATAAAGATGTGAGCTCCTACAATGAGCAGTTCTTC.